This T cell receptor (beta chain) was recorded in a study of blood T cell repertoires in COVID-19 (dated by TCRdb to about 2020). About the full investigation: Collaborator samples came from the United States, Italy and Spain and covered acute and convalescent phases of COVID-19. Nearly every sample came with metadata listing a de-identified subject ID, COVID-19 status, age in years and sex. Subjects who had been exposed to COVID-19, were actively infected with it, or had recovered from it provided the deeply sampled blood TCRbeta repertoires that made up the dataset. HLA class I and class II types, where available, came from metadata supplied by the sample provider rather than from assay-based typing. The samples were drawn from two sources: the first 160 participants of the ongoing ImmuneRACE study, and 950 to 1,500 subjects contributed by 6 global collaborators. The repertoires were released in a freely available public database intended as a resource for research on the immune response to SARS-CoV-2. The prospective study material was composed of cDNA or gDNA derived from T cells, B-cell-depleted T cells, or PBMCs.

The immunoSEQ Assay, a bias-controlled multiplex PCR, was used to amplify TCRbeta CDR3 regions from genomic DNA. In the paper's pipeline: Within the assay, amplification of reference gene primers was used to estimate how many nucleated cells each sample contained. To quantify the absolute abundance of each unique TCRbeta CDR3 rearrangement, sequence reads were collapsed and filtered. For each sample, productive Simpson clonality was calculated as the square root of Simpson's diversity index across productive rearrangements. Drawn from immuneACCESS, this table holds only the in-frame rearrangements with V and J called that TCRdb kept. Clones are partly lost; checked studies trace under half to an unresolved V gene and leave the rest unexplained. That table is the source of V, J and clone size, and D and trimming were worked out from the DNA. The sample table shows around 58,000 clones, and approximately 90% are seen once. The top ten constitute about 7% of the sample.

Points the paper makes about the study in general: The quantity of clinical and demographic metadata differed by source and by participant and was supplied without curation.

Deletion took 3 bases off V and 0 bases off J, with a span of 10 bases between the germline ends. The CDR3 sequence holds 14 residues, the cysteine and phenylalanine included. Of the read, only the CDR3 DNA is kept; its 42 bases are in frame from base 1. CDR1 DFQATT and CDR2 SNEGSKA are derived from the germline V gene (reference sequence). The collaborating institutions used their own protocols to collect whole blood in K2EDTA tubes. For TCRbeta analysis, collaborators shipped samples as frozen whole blood, isolated PBMCs, or DNA extracted from either of those sample types. Note on this clone: There is no known antigen for this receptor. Base qualities were left out, and no much larger clone turns up one base away.

The origin of this receptor is a woman in her fifties or sixties with active or convalescent COVID-19. The sequence joins TRBV20-1 to TRBJ2-3; TRBD1 is a weak D gene call, 5 bases matching. Sequenced material: peripheral blood. CDR3 protein: CSASTDKSTDTQYF. The DNA reads TGCAGTGCTAGTACGGACAAAAGCACAGATACGCAGTATTTT.